Listed here are 5 T cell receptor beta chains from one sample, sequenced in a study of control samples from healthy donors and cancer patients. Data came from immunoSEQ multiplex PCR; TCRdb stores just in-frame clones and leaves some out. Found here are about 54,000 clones, 95% to 97% of them singletons; the top ten hold around 2%. What was sequenced was blood. Receptor source: a woman aged 25 to 39 in good health.

CDR3 nucleotide sequence: TGTGCCACCAGCAGAGATATCAGCCTCGGTCAGCCCCAGCATTTT. This sequence encodes CATSRDISLGQPQHF. The rearrangement uses TRBV15 and TRBJ1-5; D unclear. The CDR3 has 15 residues. CDR1 LNHNV and CDR2 YYDKDF come from the germline V gene (reference sequence). Trimming shortened V by 0 bases and J by 6 bases, and 12 bases separated the two germline ends.

This clone showed up just once. CDR3 sequence: CASSSPRDSPYNEQFF. The CDR3 nucleotides are TGTGCCAGCAGCTCCCCCCGAGACAGTCCCTACAATGAGCAGTTCTTC. The V gene is TRBV9, the J gene TRBJ2-1, with D tentatively TRBD1 (5 bases). The CDR3 spans 16 residues. Germline CDR1 and CDR2: SGDLS and YYNGEE. V lost 4 bases to trimming and J lost 2 bases, with 16 bases between them.

The chain joins TRBV25-1 to TRBJ2-2, with 10 bases aligning to TRBD2. The CDR3 is 16 residues long. Looked up from germline, CDR1 is MGHDK and CDR2 is SYGVNS. V dropped 7 bases and J dropped 6; count of bases not matched to a gene: 11. The CDR3 DNA follows: TGTGCCAGCACCACCCCAGCGGGAGGGCTCTCCGGGGAGCTGTTTTTT. Amino acid sequence: CASTTPAGGLSGELFF.

The chain couples TRBV12-3 or TRBV12-4 to TRBJ1-5, with D unclear. Between the trimmed V and J ends, which lost 5 bases and 4 bases, there was a span of 9 bases. This CDR3 contains 13 residues. The CDR3: CASSLADNQPQHF. CDR3 DNA: TGTGCCAGCAGTCTGGCGGATAATCAGCCCCAGCATTTT.

This chain joins TRBV2 and TRBJ1-1, with 8 bases identical to TRBD1. The germline V gene has CDR1 SNHLY and CDR2 FYNNEI. Germline trimming cut 4 bases from V and 0 bases from J; bases unmatched to any gene: 13. The CDR3 runs to 18 residues. CDR3 sequence: CASSAHPDRVFMNTEAFF. The CDR3 bases are TGTGCCAGCAGTGCTCACCCGGACAGGGTGTTCATGAACACTGAAGCTTTCTTT. Supplemented by reference TRBV2 and TRBJ1-1, the full variable domain reads EPEVTQTPSHQVTQMGQEVILRCVPISNHLYFYWYRQILGQKVEFLVSFYNNEISEKSEIFDDQFSVERPDGSNFTLKIRSTKLEDSAMYFCASSAHPDRVFMNTEAFFGQGTRLTVV.